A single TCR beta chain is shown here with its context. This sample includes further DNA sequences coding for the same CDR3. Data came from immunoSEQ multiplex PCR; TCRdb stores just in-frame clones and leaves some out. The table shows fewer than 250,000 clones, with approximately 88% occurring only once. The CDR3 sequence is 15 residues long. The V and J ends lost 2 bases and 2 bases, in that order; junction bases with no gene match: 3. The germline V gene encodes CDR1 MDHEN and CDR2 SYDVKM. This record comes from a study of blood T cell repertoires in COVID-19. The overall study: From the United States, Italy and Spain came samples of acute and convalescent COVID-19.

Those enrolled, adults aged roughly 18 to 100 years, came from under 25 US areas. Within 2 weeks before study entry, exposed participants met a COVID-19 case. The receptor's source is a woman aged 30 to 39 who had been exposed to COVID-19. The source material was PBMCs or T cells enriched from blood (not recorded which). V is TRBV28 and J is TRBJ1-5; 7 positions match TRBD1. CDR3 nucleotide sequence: TGTGCCAGCAGTTTACGACAGGGTGGCAATCAGCCCCAGCATTTT. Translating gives CASSLRQGGNQPQHF.